This paragraph covers one T cell receptor beta chain sequence. The data were obtained in a study of blood T cell repertoires in COVID-19. Study overall: T cells, B-cell-depleted T cells, or PBMCs supplied cDNA or gDNA.

Authors' processing steps: Amplified reference gene primers provided the basis for estimating nucleated cell counts. Produced via immunoSEQ multiplex PCR; TCRdb's table is partial and in-frame only. V and J calls plus clone size are reproduced from that table; the DNA served to infer D and trimming. The table shows 250,000 to 350,000 clones, with 80% to 95% occurring only once. Recovered Cohort 3 donors showed two negative PCRs, clearance, or symptom resolution. The V end was cut by 2 bases, the J end by 6 bases, with 12 bases between. The CDR3 has 15 residues. The germline V gene has CDR1 KGHDR and CDR2 SFDVKD.

This sequence joins TRBV24-1 and TRBJ2-2; D is unclear. Sequenced: PBMCs or T cells enriched from blood (not recorded which). The clonotype was recovered from a woman in her thirties who had recovered from COVID-19. CDR3 protein: CATSDSSGRAGELFF. CDR3 nucleotide sequence: TGTGCCACCAGTGATTCATCTGGCCGGGCCGGGGAGCTGTTTTTT.